What follows are 29 T cell receptor beta chains derived from one specimen sequenced in a study of early T cells in non-severe SARS-CoV-2 infection. MiXCR, run by TCRdb on the 5' RACE reads, gives a single entry per CDR3 protein. The sample yields 70,000 to 90,000 distinct CDR3 sequences, less than 20% seen once. Sequencing input: whole blood. All receptors come from an adult who was a healthcare worker with PCR-confirmed SARS-CoV-2 infection or an uninfected control (not recorded which).

The chain recombines TRBV6-4 with TRBJ2-1; 8 bases agree with TRBD2. V trimming: 4 bases; J trimming: 2 bases; junction bases outside the gene matches: 7. Germline V gives CDR1 MRHNA, CDR2 SNTAGT. The CDR3 covers 16 residues. CDR3 residues: CASSGQTSATYNEQFF. CDR3 nucleotide sequence: TGTGCCAGCAGTGGCCAGACTAGCGCAACCTACAATGAGCAGTTCTTC.

This clonotype was picked up a small number of times. V and J are TRBV5-5 and TRBJ2-7; the match to TRBD2 covers 8 bases. CDR1 and CDR2 (germline): SGHKS, YYEKEE (reference sequence). The CDR3 loop spans 15 amino acids. After removal of 1 base from V and 3 bases from J, the junction contained 6 bases not matched to a gene. The CDR3 DNA sequence: TGTGCCAGCAGCTTGTTTACTAGCGGATTCTACGAGCAGTACTTC. Amino acid sequence: CASSLFTSGFYEQYF.

The rearrangement joins TRBV9 to TRBJ2-7; TRBD1 matches 7 bases. CDR1 and CDR2 (germline): SGDLS, YYNGEE. This CDR3 has 16 residues. The V segment lost 4 bases and the J segment 5 bases; nucleotides outside the gene matches: 15. The chain's CDR3 is CASSSSKYRGLDEQYF. Written as DNA, the CDR3 is TGTGCCAGCAGCAGTTCGAAGTACAGGGGCCTAGACGAGCAGTACTTC. Complete variable domain (other parts from reference TRBV9 and TRBJ2-7): DSGVTQTPKHLITATGQRVTLRCSPRSGDLSVYWYQQSLDQGLQFLIQYYNGEERAKGNILERFSAQQFPDLHSELNLSSLELGDSALYFCASSSSKYRGLDEQYFGPGTRLTVT.

This clonotype is termed large. Mismatch with germline at one junction end may stem from a read error. The chain links TRBV7-7 to TRBJ1-1; D might be TRBD1 (6 bases). This CDR3 spans 13 amino acids. Germline CDR1 and CDR2: SSHAT and FNYEAQ (reference sequence). CDR3 nucleotides: TGTGCTAGCAGCCCGGGAACAGGGACTGAAGCTTTCTTT. Its protein product is CASSPGTGTEAFF.

This chain uses TRBV29-1 with TRBJ2-7; 8 nucleotides agree with TRBD1. Trimming at V came to 5 bases and at J to 6 bases, leaving 9 bases not matched to a gene. Germline CDR1 SQVTM, CDR2 ANQGSEA. The CDR3 totals 13 residues. The CDR3 DNA follows: TGCAGCGTTAGGGGACAGGCCCAAGGCGAGCAGTACTTC. Amino acids: CSVRGQAQGEQYF.

This chain connects TRBV12-3 or TRBV12-4 to TRBJ1-5, with a weak D call TRBD1 (6 bases). V was clipped by 5 bases and J by 10 bases, with 18 bases between them. CDR3 length: 14 amino acids. The CDR3 here is CASSEQGANVPQHF. The CDR3 DNA reads as TGTGCCAGCAGTGAACAGGGAGCCAATGTACCCCAGCATTTT.

The CDR3 is CSVVPMMEQFF. CDR3 nucleotide sequence: TGCAGCGTTGTCCCTATGATGGAGCAGTTCTTC. The chain recombines TRBV29-1 with TRBJ2-1, with D unclear. CDR1 SQVTM and CDR2 ANQGSEA come from the germline V gene. The CDR3 totals 11 residues. V lost 4 bases to trimming and J lost 10 bases, with 11 bases between them.

This clonotype was detected many times. The rearrangement links TRBV29-1 to TRBJ2-7; a possible D gene is TRBD1 (5 bases). The germline gives CDR1 SQVTM, CDR2 ANQGSEA. The CDR3 has 13 residues. With 8 bases removed from V and 3 bases from J, the gap between germline ends came to 17 bases. The CDR3 is CSSLAGNGYEQYF. In nucleotides, the CDR3 is TGCAGCTCTTTGGCAGGGAACGGCTACGAGCAGTACTTC.

This clonotype turned up a few times. The gene calls are TRBV4-3 and TRBJ2-5; D may match TRBD1 or TRBD2 (6 bases each). Trimming stripped 0 bases from V and 5 bases from J, with 13 bases between. The CDR3 spans 15 residues. CDR1 LGHNA and CDR2 YSLEER come from the germline V gene. The DNA of the CDR3 is TGCGCCAGCAGCCAAGATCATGGGGGGCGGGAGACCCAGTACTTC. It encodes CASSQDHGGRETQYF.

This clonotype has just a few counts. The chain carries TRBV20-1 and TRBJ2-1; TRBD2 matches at 9 bases. V lost 3 bases to trimming and J lost 7 bases; unmatched junction nucleotides: 10. The CDR3 is made up of 15 amino acids. Looked up from germline, CDR1 is DFQATT and CDR2 is SNEGSKA (reference sequence). The CDR3 spells CSARTPRLAANEQFF. The CDR3 nucleotides read TGCAGTGCTAGGACCCCCAGACTAGCGGCTAATGAGCAGTTCTTC.

V and J are TRBV27 and TRBJ2-1, with TRBD2 as a possible D gene (6 bases). This CDR3 is 14 amino acids long. Trimming removed 2 bases at V and 7 bases at J, with 12 bases between. Per the germline V gene, CDR1 is MNHEY and CDR2 is SMNVEV (reference sequence). The CDR3 DNA follows: TGTGCCAGCAGTTTACGGACTACGGGTAATGAGCAGTTCTTC. It codes for CASSLRTTGNEQFF.

The sample holds a few counts of this clonotype. This chain links TRBV12-5 with TRBJ1-5, with D possibly being TRBD1 (5 bases). The CDR3 contains 14 residues. The germline V gene encodes CDR1 LGHNT and CDR2 FRNRAP. V was shortened by 5 bases and J by 3 bases, with 11 bases between the two germline ends. In DNA, the CDR3 is TGTGCTAGTGGTCCAGGACACCTCAATCAGCCCCAGCATTTT. Translated, it gives CASGPGHLNQPQHF.

Notes on this clonotype: A much larger clone lies a single base off, so this may be a read error. This rearrangement joins TRBV19 to TRBJ2-5, with 8 bases matching TRBD2. Germline CDR1 and CDR2: LNHDA and SQIVND (reference sequence). CDR3 size: 16 residues. The J segment lost 5 bases and the V segment lost 5 bases, leaving 13 bases of the junction unmatched. CDR3 bases: TGTGCCAGTAGTCCGGGCGGGAGGCTTTCGGATGAGACCCAGTACTTC. Translated: CASSPGGRLSDETQYF.

This clonotype was seen a handful of times. V is TRBV28 and J is TRBJ2-7; D uncertain. Looked up from germline, CDR1 is MDHEN and CDR2 is SYDVKM. The germline V and J ends were trimmed by 2 bases and 0 bases, with 11 bases remaining between them. CDR3 length: 15 amino acids. The CDR3 sequence: CASSLDTRYSYEQYF. The CDR3 DNA is TGTGCCAGCAGTTTAGACACCAGGTACTCCTACGAGCAGTACTTC.

The J gene is TRBJ1-5, the V gene TRBV5-6; unclear D gene. V lost 5 bases and J lost 0, with 15 bases in between. Germline V gene lookup returns CDR1 SGHDT and CDR2 YYEEEE. The CDR3 sequence is 16 residues long. CDR3 sequence reads: CASRSGRGASNQPQHF. The CDR3 bases are TGTGCCAGCAGAAGCGGTCGGGGAGCTAGCAATCAGCCCCAGCATTTT.

This clonotype was observed a handful of times. The chain is built from TRBV3-1 and TRBJ1-6; no reliable D call. V was cut by 2 bases and J by 10 bases, with 9 bases left in between. Looked up from germline, CDR1 is LGHDT and CDR2 is YNNKEL (reference sequence). This CDR3 region has 13 residues. CDR3 sequence reads: CASSQYSGSPLHF. CDR3 bases: TGTGCCAGCAGCCAATACAGTGGATCACCCCTCCACTTT.

This clonotype showed up just a few times. The gene calls are TRBV6-5 and TRBJ2-5, with D tentatively TRBD2 (5 bases). The ends were cut back, 7 bases at V and 5 bases at J, with 8 bases in the middle. The length of the CDR3 is 11 residues. Germline values: CDR1 MNHEY, CDR2 SVGAGI. The CDR3 is CASTTGETQYF. As DNA, the CDR3 is TGTGCCAGCACCACGGGGGAGACCCAGTACTTC.

The chain couples TRBV6-2 or TRBV6-3 to TRBJ1-2; TRBD1 is a possible D gene (5 bases). Trimming pared 8 bases from V and 4 bases from J, leaving 17 bases between. Germline values: CDR1 MNHEY, CDR2 SVGEGT. The CDR3 spans 14 residues. The CDR3 DNA sequence: TGTGCCAGCCCTTCAGAGGGGAGGCCCTATGGCTACACCTTC. Translated, it gives CASPSEGRPYGYTF.

J is TRBJ2-3 and V is TRBV12-3 or TRBV12-4, with D unresolved. V lost 3 bases to trimming and J lost 3 bases, with 10 bases between them. This CDR3 is 14 amino acids long. CDR3 protein: CASSLEHRTDTQYF. The DNA for the CDR3 is TGTGCCAGCAGTTTGGAGCATCGAACAGATACGCAGTATTTT.

The chain has TRBV5-6 and TRBJ2-4, with TRBD2 as a possible D gene (5 bases). CDR1 SGHDT and CDR2 YYEEEE come from the germline V gene. With 3 bases removed from V and 5 bases from J, the gap between germline ends came to 12 bases. The length of the CDR3 is 14 residues. The CDR3 sequence is CASSWRTLENIQYF. CDR3 coding DNA: TGTGCCAGCAGCTGGCGGACTCTGGAAAACATTCAGTACTTC. The entire variable domain, with the rest obtained from reference TRBV5-6 and TRBJ2-4, is as follows: DAGVTQSPTHLIKTRGQQVTLRCSPKSGHDTVSWYQQALGQGPQFIFQYYEEEERQRGNFPDRFSGHQFPNYSSELNVNALLLGDSALYLCASSWRTLENIQYFGAGTRLSVL.

The chain couples TRBV19 to TRBJ1-1, with 10 bases aligning to TRBD1. This CDR3 is built from 15 residues. CDR1 and CDR2 (germline): LNHDA, SQIVND (reference sequence). V trimming: 6 bases; J trimming: 4 bases; junction bases outside the gene matches: 8. Here the CDR3 reads CASREGDRGPTEAFF. The DNA of the CDR3 is TGTGCCAGTAGAGAGGGGGACAGGGGTCCCACTGAAGCTTTCTTT. Complete variable domain (other parts from reference TRBV19 and TRBJ1-1): DGGITQSPKYLFRKEGQNVTLSCEQNLNHDAMYWYRQDPGQGLRLIYYSQIVNDFQKGDIAEGYSVSREKKESFPLTVTSAQKNPTAFYLCASREGDRGPTEAFFGQGTRLTVV.

This clonotype was seen ten or more times. V is TRBV6-5 and J is TRBJ2-1, with 8 nucleotides matching TRBD2. Germline V lookup: CDR1 MNHEY, CDR2 SVGAGI. The V segment lost 0 bases and the J segment 3 bases; nucleotides outside the gene matches: 7. This CDR3 is built from 17 residues. The CDR3 loop is CASSYSPGRGLYNEQFF. CDR3 nucleotide sequence: TGTGCCAGCAGTTACTCCCCCGGGAGGGGTCTCTACAATGAGCAGTTCTTC.

The chain has TRBV6-4 and TRBJ1-5, with D maybe TRBD1 (6 bases). Looked up from germline, CDR1 is MRHNA and CDR2 is SNTAGT. The length of the CDR3 is 15 residues. V lost 6 bases, J lost 2 bases, and 14 bases lay in between. The CDR3: CASRPTGMGNQPQHF. The CDR3, as DNA: TGTGCCAGCAGACCCACAGGGATGGGCAATCAGCCCCAGCATTTT.

This clonotype came up many times. Since the CDR3 does not end with the conserved phenylalanine or tryptophan, this likely comes from a read error. The DNA is omitted, as the CDR3 cannot be located on it reliably, and the CDR3 follows TCRdb's listing. The chain recombines TRBV29-1 with TRBJ1-1. The CDR3 length equals 8 residues, ends included. The germline V gene has CDR1 SQVTM and CDR2 ANQGSEA. The CDR3 sequence is CSVGGASR.

Worth noting for this clonotype: The junction shows a germline mismatch at one end, possibly a read error. The chain uses TRBV28 and TRBJ1-2; D is undetermined. Germline CDR1 reads MDHEN; CDR2 reads SYDVKM. The CDR3 has 11 residues. CDR3 in amino acids: CASSFNYGYTF. DNA for the CDR3: TGTGCCAGCAGTTTCAACTATGGCTACACTTTC.

This clonotype was counted between two and nine times. The chain employs TRBV3-1 and TRBJ1-1, with 7 bases that match TRBD1. J was trimmed by 3 bases and V by 4 bases; bases with no gene match: 2. This CDR3 has 13 amino acids. CDR1 LGHDT and CDR2 YNNKEL come from the germline V gene (reference sequence). CDR3 in DNA: TGTGCCAGCAGCCGAGGGGGCGACACTGAAGCTTTCTTT. It encodes CASSRGGDTEAFF.

This clonotype was seen a handful of times. The rearrangement uses TRBV2 and TRBJ2-3; D is undetermined. Germline V lookup: CDR1 SNHLY, CDR2 FYNNEI. Trimming cost V 7 bases and J 7 bases, with 18 bases left between them. This CDR3 contains 14 residues. The CDR3 loop is CASTWTEPGNTQYF. The CDR3 nucleotides are TGTGCCAGCACATGGACGGAACCTGGGAATACGCAGTATTTT. The variable domain in full, with the rest retrieved from reference TRBV2 and TRBJ2-3, is EPEVTQTPSHQVTQMGQEVILRCVPISNHLYFYWYRQILGQKVEFLVSFYNNEISEKSEIFDDQFSVERPDGSNFTLKIRSTKLEDSAMYFCASTWTEPGNTQYFGPGTRLTVL.

J is TRBJ2-6 and V is TRBV7-9, with a tentative D call TRBD1 (5 bases). The CDR3 extends over 19 amino acids. CDR1 and CDR2 (germline): SEHNR, FQNEAQ (reference sequence). V gave up 0 bases and J gave up 2 bases, with 17 bases separating them. CDR3 bases: TGTGCCAGCAGCTTAGCAGCAACAGGAGCTATTACTGGGGCCAACGTCCTGACTTTC. Translating gives CASSLAATGAITGANVLTF.

The gene calls are TRBV7-2 and TRBJ2-3, with a weak D call TRBD1 (7 bases). The CDR3 extends over 13 amino acids. Trimming removed 2 bases at V and 5 bases at J, with 8 bases between. Germline V CDR1 and CDR2: SGHTA, FQGNSA. DNA of the CDR3: TGTGCCAGCAGCTTACAGGGGGGAGATACGCAGTATTTT. This translates into CASSLQGGDTQYF.